Listed here are 22 T cell receptor beta chains from one sample, sequenced in a study of T cells in Graves' hyperthyroidism and ophthalmopathy. Amplified TCR beta CDR3 regions derived from RNA transcripts. TCR CDR3 underwent first-round RT-PCR with the HTBI primer set. TCRdb recomputed calls from the multiplex PCR reads with MiXCR, one row per CDR3 protein. The sample includes about 620,000 distinct CDR3 sequences, 15% to 20% of them seen just once. The sequencing input was blood. The receptor set was obtained from a woman in her twenties or thirties with Graves' hyperthyroidism.

This rearrangement joins TRBV6-1 to TRBJ1-5; D unclear. Germline V lookup: CDR1 MNHNS, CDR2 SASEGT. Trimming took off 5 bases at V and 2 bases at J, with 7 bases between the two ends. The CDR3 spans 13 residues. The CDR3 nucleotides read TGTGCCAGCAGTACGGTGGGCAATCAGCCCCAGCATTTT. This codes for CASSTVGNQPQHF.

The chain uses TRBV7-9 and TRBJ2-4, with 10 bases identical to TRBD1. Germline loops: CDR1 SEHNR, CDR2 FQNEAQ (reference sequence). With 4 bases clipped from V and 6 bases from J, the junction kept 21 bases outside the gene matches. The CDR3 is made up of 20 amino acids. CDR3 loop: CASSSTLLAGTGEGINIQYF. CDR3 nucleotide sequence: TGTGCCAGCAGCTCCACCCTACTTGCCGGGACAGGGGAGGGCATAAACATTCAGTACTTC.

This clonotype was picked up a small number of times. V gene TRBV7-8 combines with J gene TRBJ1-1, with TRBD1 as a possible D gene (5 bases). CDR3 size: 17 residues. Germline CDR1 and CDR2: SGHVS and FQNEAQ. V was cut by 2 bases and J by 5 bases, with 21 bases left in between. The DNA for the CDR3 is TGTGCCAGCAGCTTAAGTGTATTCCGTATAGGGGAGACTGAAGCTTTCTTT. It translates to CASSLSVFRIGETEAFF.

This rearrangement joins TRBV6-7 to TRBJ1-5; no reliable D call. TRBV6-7 is noted as an ORF with a role that remains uncertain. The V end was cut by 7 bases, the J end by 3 bases, with 10 bases between. This CDR3 is 13 amino acids long. CDR3 nucleotides: TGTGCCAGCACTGGGGTTAACAATCAGCCCCAGCATTTT. Its translation is CASTGVNNQPQHF.

The rearrangement uses TRBV20-1 and TRBJ1-3, with 7 bases aligning to TRBD1. From germline, CDR1 is DFQATT and CDR2 SNEGSKA (reference sequence). This CDR3 has 14 residues. Losses at the gene ends were 2 bases for V and 6 bases for J; bases not matched to a gene: 7. The CDR3 nucleotides read TGCAGTGCTAGAAGACCGGGACAGAAAAACACCATATATTTT. Translated, it gives CSARRPGQKNTIYF.

This clonotype occurred many times. This chain joins TRBV28 and TRBJ1-5; D is perhaps TRBD1 (5 bases). The CDR3 is 16 amino acids. The germline CDR1 and CDR2 sequences are MDHEN and SYDVKM. Trimming took off 6 bases at V and 0 bases at J, with 15 bases between the two ends. CDR3 sequence: CASRRDFKNSNQPQHF. The DNA for the CDR3 is TGTGCCAGCAGACGGGACTTCAAAAATAGCAATCAGCCCCAGCATTTT.

Ten or more counts support this clonotype. V usage is TRBV7-2 and J usage is TRBJ2-3; TRBD2 agrees at 13 bases. The CDR3 runs 18 residues. Per the germline V gene, CDR1 is SGHTA and CDR2 is FQGNSA. V was pared by 5 bases and J by 1 base, with 9 bases of the junction left unmatched. The CDR3 coding sequence is TGTGCCAGCAGCCGTACTAGCGGGAGGGGTTCCCGCACAGATACGCAGTATTTT. Its translation is CASSRTSGRGSRTDTQYF.

The chain recombines TRBV5-5 with TRBJ2-1; TRBD1 aligns across 7 bases. Germline CDR1 reads SGHKS; CDR2 reads YYEKEE (reference sequence). Losses at the gene ends were 2 bases for V and 6 bases for J; bases not matched to a gene: 8. The CDR3 runs 15 residues. CDR3 bases: TGTGCCAGCAGCTTAGCTGCCGGGACAGCCAATGAGCAGTTCTTC. Translated: CASSLAAGTANEQFF.

The J gene is TRBJ2-2, the V gene TRBV28; the D gene is possibly TRBD1 (6 bases). Trimming pared 6 bases from V and 3 bases from J, leaving 11 bases between. This CDR3 region has 14 residues. In germline, CDR1 is MDHEN, CDR2 SYDVKM. In DNA, the CDR3 is TGTGCCAGCAGAAACACAGGGTACACCGGGGAGCTGTTTTTT. The encoded protein is CASRNTGYTGELFF.

This chain links TRBV18 with TRBJ2-1; unclear D gene. The germline gives CDR1 KGHSH, CDR2 LQKENI. The CDR3 is 15 amino acids. The germline V and J ends were trimmed by 1 base and 3 bases, with 10 bases remaining between them. CDR3 loop: CASSPLRRLYNEQFF. In nucleotides, the CDR3 is TGTGCCAGCTCACCACTAAGAAGACTCTACAATGAGCAGTTCTTC. The full variable domain, in which reference TRBV18 and TRBJ2-1 provide the parts outside the CDR3, is NAGVMQNPRHLVRRRGQEARLRCSPMKGHSHVYWYRQLPEEGLKFMVYLQKENIIDESGMPKERFSAEFPKEGPSILRIQQVVRGDSAAYFCASSPLRRLYNEQFFGPGTRLTVL.

The rearrangement links TRBV19 to TRBJ2-7, with D possibly being TRBD2 (6 bases). The CDR3 has 12 residues. Germline V gene data show CDR1 as LNHDA and CDR2 as SQIVND (reference sequence). V lost 3 bases and J 5 bases, leaving 8 bases between the germline ends. CDR3 region: CASSIAGNEQYF. The CDR3 bases are TGTGCCAGTAGTATTGCGGGGAACGAGCAGTACTTC.

In this sample, this clonotype turned up a few times. The chain combines TRBV5-1 with TRBJ1-4; D perhaps matches TRBD1 (5 bases). Germline V gene data show CDR1 as SGHRS and CDR2 as YFSETQ. The CDR3 loop spans 15 amino acids. V was cut by 5 bases and J by 6 bases, with 17 bases left in between. CDR3 in amino acids: CASSRDGRRYEKLFF. The DNA for the CDR3 is TGCGCCAGCAGTCGGGACGGAAGGAGGTATGAAAAACTGTTTTTT.

There are many counts of this clonotype. The J gene is TRBJ2-7, the V gene TRBV20-1, with TRBD1 matching 7 bases. J lost 6 bases, V lost 3 bases, and 5 bases had no gene match. Per the germline V gene, CDR1 is DFQATT and CDR2 is SNEGSKA (reference sequence). This CDR3 has 12 residues. CDR3 in DNA: TGCAGTGCTAGTGAGGGGGCTGGCGAGCAGTACTTC. This gives the protein CSASEGAGEQYF.

This chain joins TRBV7-9 and TRBJ2-7; TRBD2 matches at 7 bases. CDR3 length equals 15 residues. V gave up 2 bases and J gave up 4 bases; unmatched junction bases: 8. Germline-derived CDR1 and CDR2 are SEHNR and FQNEAQ (reference sequence). The CDR3 is CASSLFGGVQYEQYF. In nucleotides, the CDR3 is TGTGCCAGCAGCTTATTTGGGGGGGTTCAGTACGAGCAGTACTTC. The full variable domain, rest sourced from reference TRBV7-9 and TRBJ2-7, is DTGVSQNPRHKITKRGQNVTFRCDPISEHNRLYWYRQTLGQGPEFLTYFQNEAQLEKSRLLSDRFSAERPKGSFSTLEIQRTEQGDSAMYLCASSLFGGVQYEQYFGPGTRLTVT.

This clonotype was seen repeatedly, ten times or more. The chain combines TRBV28 with TRBJ2-7; D might be TRBD2 (5 bases). Deletions cut 5 bases from V and 3 bases from J, with 11 bases between. There are 13 residues in the CDR3. Germline CDR1 reads MDHEN; CDR2 reads SYDVKM. Here the CDR3 DNA reads TGTGCCAGCAGTGGGAGTCCCCACTACGAGCAGTACTTC. Amino acids: CASSGSPHYEQYF.

The sample holds many counts of this clonotype. The CDR3 bases are TGCGCCAGCAGCAATGACAGGGTTTACGAGCAGTACTTC. Translating it yields CASSNDRVYEQYF. The chain carries TRBV5-1 and TRBJ2-7; 7 nucleotides line up with TRBD1. CDR3 length equals 13 residues. J was trimmed by 4 bases and V by 4 bases; bases with no gene match: 5. The V gene's germline CDR1 is SGHRS and CDR2 YFSETQ.

This clonotype has only a few counts. The V gene is TRBV27, the J gene TRBJ2-7; 7 nucleotides match TRBD1. V was clipped by 6 bases and J by 1 base; unmatched bases: 6. Germline V lookup: CDR1 MNHEY, CDR2 SMNVEV (reference sequence). CDR3 size: 14 residues. The CDR3, as DNA: TGTGCCAGCAGAGGACAGGCGGCATCCTACGAGCAGTACTTC. This gives the protein CASRGQAASYEQYF.

Ten or more counts support this clonotype. The genes are TRBV20-1 and TRBJ2-5; 9 positions agree with TRBD1. The CDR3 is 13 residues long. Looked up from germline, CDR1 is DFQATT and CDR2 is SNEGSKA (reference sequence). V trimming: 4 bases; J trimming: 1 base; junction bases outside the gene matches: 1. In nucleotides, the CDR3 is TGCAGTGCTATGGACAGGGGCCAAGAGACCCAGTACTTC. It codes for CSAMDRGQETQYF.

The J gene is TRBJ2-2, the V gene TRBV20-1, with 11 bases identical to TRBD1. The V segment lost 2 bases and the J segment 7 bases; nucleotides outside the gene matches: 6. The CDR3 is 15 residues long. Germline loops: CDR1 DFQATT, CDR2 SNEGSKA (reference sequence). The CDR3 sequence: CSARQDRGRNGELFF. The CDR3 region has the DNA TGCAGTGCTAGACAGGACAGGGGGCGAAACGGGGAGCTGTTTTTT.

The V and J genes are TRBV24-1 and TRBJ2-3, with TRBD2 matching 12 bases. The CDR3 consists of 13 residues. Germline values: CDR1 KGHDR, CDR2 SFDVKD. J was trimmed by 5 bases and V by 12 bases; bases with no gene match: 5. CDR3 DNA: TGTGCCTCCGGACTAGCGGGACTAGATACGCAGTATTTT. This gives the protein CASGLAGLDTQYF.

This clonotype was picked up a small number of times. The junction differs from germline at one of its ends, possibly a read error. This chain uses TRBV9 with TRBJ1-1; 7 bases align to TRBD1. This CDR3 spans 16 amino acids. Germline loops: CDR1 SGDLS, CDR2 YYNGEE. CDR3 protein: CAGSADRVLMGTEAFF. CDR3 DNA sequence: TGTGCCGGCAGCGCAGACAGGGTGCTTATGGGCACTGAAGCTTTCTTT.

This clonotype was seen ten or more times. The rearrangement uses TRBV3-1 and TRBJ2-2, with D unclear. The CDR3 loop spans 13 amino acids. CDR1 is LGHDT and CDR2 is YNNKEL in the germline V gene (reference sequence). V was pared by 3 bases and J by 0 bases, with 2 bases between. CDR3 in DNA: TGTGCCAGCAGCCACACGAACACCGGGGAGCTGTTTTTT. Translation gives CASSHTNTGELFF.